One sample yielded the 30 T cell receptor beta chains listed below, sequenced in a study of blood T cell repertoires in COVID-19. Clones were read by immunoSEQ multiplex PCR, and TCRdb kept only the in-frame ones, dropping some. This table has about 480,000 clones, 89% appearing once. The material sequenced was peripheral blood. Receptors originate from a man between 18 and 29 years old with COVID-19, enrolled during active disease.

This sequence joins TRBV18 and TRBJ2-2; 12 bases are a match to TRBD2. Trimming took 6 bases from V and 4 from J; bases not matched to a gene: 12. The CDR3 has 18 residues. Germline V gene lookup returns CDR1 KGHSH and CDR2 LQKENI. DNA of the CDR3: TGTGCCAGCTCCTCATGGACTAGCGGGATTCGTAGCACCGGGGAGCTGTTTTTT. Its protein is CASSSWTSGIRSTGELFF. Using reference TRBV18 and TRBJ2-2 for the parts outside the CDR3, the full variable domain is NAGVMQNPRHLVRRRGQEARLRCSPMKGHSHVYWYRQLPEEGLKFMVYLQKENIIDESGMPKERFSAEFPKEGPSILRIQQVVRGDSAAYFCASSSWTSGIRSTGELFFGEGSRLTVL.

The chain has TRBV18 and TRBJ1-2, with D perhaps matching TRBD1 (6 bases). The CDR3 contains 12 residues. V dropped 6 bases and J dropped 8 bases, with 13 bases sitting between them. Looked up from germline, CDR1 is KGHSH and CDR2 is LQKENI. This CDR3 is CASSRGGPGYTF. The CDR3 coding sequence is TGTGCCAGCTCCCGGGGGGGGCCCGGCTACACCTTC.

This sequence joins TRBV5-4 and TRBJ2-1; 7 bases align to TRBD2. Trimming at V came to 0 bases and at J to 3 bases, leaving 12 bases not matched to a gene. The CDR3 is 18 residues long. Germline CDR1 and CDR2: SGHNT and YYREEE (reference sequence). CDR3 in DNA: TGTGCCAGCAGCTTGGGCGGGGGTCAAGGAACCGTCTACAATGAGCAGTTCTTC. Translating it yields CASSLGGGQGTVYNEQFF.

The chain joins TRBV16 to TRBJ1-5; a weak D match, TRBD1 (5 bases). V lost 0 bases and J 3 bases, leaving 15 bases between the germline ends. CDR1 is KGHSY and CDR2 is FQNENV in the germline V gene. The CDR3 sequence is 17 residues long. Here the CDR3 reads CASSQSRRGGDNQPQHF. CDR3 coding DNA: TGTGCCAGCAGCCAATCGAGGCGGGGGGGAGACAATCAGCCCCAGCATTTT. The variable domain in full, completed from reference TRBV16 and TRBJ1-5, reads GEEVAQTPKHLVRGEGQKAKLYCAPIKGHSYVFWYQQVLKNEFKFLISFQNENVFDETGMPKERFSAKCLPNSPCSLEIQATKLEDSAVYFCASSQSRRGGDNQPQHFGDGTRLSIL.

The CDR3 region is CASSSGGTIETQYF. For the CDR3, the DNA is TGTGCCAGCAGCTCTGGGGGCACGATAGAGACCCAGTACTTC. The rearrangement uses TRBV13 and TRBJ2-5; maybe TRBD1 (6 bases). The CDR3 covers 14 residues. V lost 4 bases, J lost 4 bases, and 13 bases lay in between. Looked up from germline, CDR1 is PRHDT and CDR2 is FYEKMQ (reference sequence).

This clone came up a few times. J is TRBJ2-7 and V is TRBV5-4; D might be TRBD2 (5 bases). CDR1 and CDR2 (germline): SGHNT, YYREEE (reference sequence). V gave up 0 bases and J gave up 7 bases, with 14 bases separating them. The CDR3 contains 14 residues. Here the CDR3 reads CASSLGLGEREQYF. In nucleotides, the CDR3 is TGTGCCAGCAGCTTGGGTCTGGGAGAAAGGGAGCAGTACTTC.

The J gene is TRBJ1-5, the V gene TRBV12-2. TRBV12-2 is a known pseudogene. The length of the CDR3 is 17 residues. CDR3: CASRPPGGGISNQPQHF. The CDR3 DNA reads TGTGCAAGTCGCCCCCCGGGTGGAGGGATCAGCAATCAGCCCCAGCATTTT.

This chain connects TRBV12-5 to TRBJ1-5; 7 bases are shared with TRBD1. The ends lost 4 bases at V and 2 bases at J; junction bases unmatched: 2. The CDR3 is made up of 14 amino acids. CDR1 is LGHNT and CDR2 is FRNRAP in the germline V gene. This CDR3 reads CASGSGQGNQPQHF. In DNA form, the CDR3 reads TGTGCTAGTGGTTCCGGACAGGGCAATCAGCCCCAGCATTTT.

The chain links TRBV30 to TRBJ2-2, with 8 positions matching TRBD2. This CDR3 region has 14 residues. Germline values: CDR1 GTSNPN, CDR2 SVGIG (reference sequence). The V and J ends lost 5 bases and 1 base, in that order; junction bases with no gene match: 3. The CDR3 coding sequence is TGTGCCTGGGACGGGAGGGGGAACACCGGGGAGCTGTTTTTT. It translates to CAWDGRGNTGELFF.

This chain connects TRBV10-3 to TRBJ1-6; D possibly corresponds to TRBD1 (6 bases). Germline V gene data show CDR1 as ENHRY and CDR2 as SYGVKD. CDR3 length: 16 residues. The ends were cut back, 4 bases at V and 0 bases at J, with 10 bases in the middle. Written as DNA, the CDR3 is TGTGCCATCAGTGGACAGGTCGGCTCCTATAATTCACCCCTCCACTTT. This translates into CAISGQVGSYNSPLHF.

In its sample, this clone was seen a few times. The chain has TRBV10-1 and TRBJ1-1; possibly TRBD1 for D (5 bases). CDR1 and CDR2 (germline): WNHNN, SYGVQD (reference sequence). The CDR3 totals 13 residues. V lost 6 bases to trimming and J lost 1 base, with 9 bases between them. In DNA form, the CDR3 reads TGCGCCAGCAGGGCCAGGGCGAACACTGAAGCTTTCTTT. Encoded protein: CASRARANTEAFF.

The rearrangement joins TRBV7-9 to TRBJ1-2; 8 bases fit TRBD1. Germline lookup yields CDR1 SEHNR and CDR2 FQNEAQ (reference sequence). The CDR3 is 14 residues long. Trimming removed 0 bases from V and 6 bases from J; junction bases left unmatched: 3. CDR3 region: CASSLAGQVHGYTF. The CDR3 nucleotides are TGTGCCAGCAGCTTAGCGGGACAGGTTCATGGCTACACCTTC.

This clone was found once. V is TRBV11-3 and J is TRBJ2-1; a possible D gene is TRBD2 (6 bases). The CDR3 totals 15 residues. CDR1 SGHNT and CDR2 YENEEA come from the germline V gene. V was clipped by 5 bases and J by 10 bases, with 21 bases between them. The CDR3 spells CASSIGGILSMEQFF. DNA of the CDR3: TGTGCCAGCAGCATCGGGGGTATTCTAAGTATGGAGCAGTTCTTC.

The gene calls are TRBV2 and TRBJ2-1, with a weak D call TRBD1 (6 bases). This CDR3 is built from 14 residues. CDR1 SNHLY and CDR2 FYNNEI come from the germline V gene. V lost 2 bases to trimming and J lost 10 bases, with 15 bases between them. The CDR3 region is CASSETGRGGEQFF. As DNA, the CDR3 is TGTGCCAGCAGTGAAACAGGCAGGGGCGGGGAGCAGTTCTTC.

The V and J genes are TRBV19 and TRBJ2-7; TRBD1 is a possible D gene (6 bases). CDR1 is LNHDA, CDR2 SQIVND, per germline (reference sequence). V lost 4 bases and J 2 bases, leaving 9 bases between the germline ends. There are 13 residues in the CDR3. The CDR3 DNA reads as TGTGCCAGTAGTACAGGGGCCACCTACGAGCAGTACTTC. It encodes CASSTGATYEQYF.

A word on this clone: One end of the junction varies from germline; a read error may be responsible. The chain links TRBV20-1 to TRBJ1-2, with D perhaps TRBD1 (6 bases). The germline V gene has CDR1 DFQATT and CDR2 SNEGSKA (reference sequence). This CDR3 region has 11 residues. DNA for the CDR3: TGCAGTGCTAGAGGTGACAGGACACCGTCCTTC. It translates to CSARGDRTPSF.

The rearrangement links TRBV5-6 to TRBJ2-3, with D tentatively TRBD1 (5 bases). This CDR3 spans 14 amino acids. Germline CDR1 SGHDT, CDR2 YYEEEE. V dropped 2 bases and J dropped 6 bases, with 13 bases sitting between them. The CDR3 sequence is CASSLGAGVDTQYF. For the CDR3, the DNA is TGTGCCAGCAGCTTAGGGGCCGGAGTGGATACGCAGTATTTT.

The chain uses TRBV5-1 and TRBJ1-1, with TRBD1 matching over 8 bases. The CDR3 is made up of 14 amino acids. V gave up 7 bases and J gave up 3 bases; unmatched junction bases: 8. CDR1 and CDR2 (germline): SGHRS, YFSETQ. The CDR3 spells CASGPDRGDTEAFF. The CDR3 DNA is TGCGCCAGCGGCCCAGACAGGGGAGACACTGAAGCTTTCTTT.

The genes are TRBV6-1 and TRBJ1-3; D gene ambiguous. V gave up 2 bases and J gave up 0 bases, with 8 bases separating them. The CDR3 is made up of 15 amino acids. Germline CDR1 MNHNS, CDR2 SASEGT. The CDR3 reads CASSERGHSGNTIYF. In nucleotides, the CDR3 is TGTGCCAGCAGTGAACGGGGTCACTCTGGAAACACCATATATTTT.

The rearrangement joins TRBV12-3 or TRBV12-4 to TRBJ2-3, with D perhaps TRBD1 (5 bases). The V end lost 4 bases, the J end lost 5 bases, and 10 bases lay between the germline ends. The CDR3 is made up of 13 amino acids. The CDR3 sequence: CASSWGWGDTQYF. CDR3 DNA: TGTGCCAGCAGTTGGGGCTGGGGAGATACGCAGTATTTT.

This chain joins TRBV2 and TRBJ2-5; maybe TRBD1 (5 bases). CDR1 SNHLY and CDR2 FYNNEI come from the germline V gene. Trimming took off 4 bases at V and 5 bases at J, with 11 bases between the two ends. This CDR3 is built from 13 residues. This chain's CDR3 is CASSGQLGETQYF. In nucleotides, the CDR3 is TGTGCCAGCAGTGGACAGTTGGGCGAGACCCAGTACTTC. The whole variable domain, remainder taken from reference TRBV2 and TRBJ2-5, is EPEVTQTPSHQVTQMGQEVILRCVPISNHLYFYWYRQILGQKVEFLVSFYNNEISEKSEIFDDQFSVERPDGSNFTLKIRSTKLEDSAMYFCASSGQLGETQYFGPGTRLLVL.

The genes are TRBV20-1 and TRBJ2-7, with 8 bases matching TRBD2. The trim removed 3 bases at V and 4 bases at J, leaving 8 bases unmatched. CDR1 and CDR2 (germline): DFQATT, SNEGSKA (reference sequence). This CDR3 has 14 amino acids. The CDR3 spells CSASQAGEIYEQYF. Here the CDR3 DNA reads TGCAGTGCTAGTCAAGCGGGAGAGATTTACGAGCAGTACTTC.

The genes are TRBV10-3 and TRBJ2-3, with TRBD2 matching 12 bases. V lost 0 bases, J lost 0 bases, and 4 bases stayed unmatched. The CDR3 has 18 amino acids. The germline V gene encodes CDR1 ENHRY and CDR2 SYGVKD. The CDR3 DNA reads as TGTGCCATCAGTGAGTCCCTGACTAGCGGGAGCAGCACAGATACGCAGTATTTT. Protein product: CAISESLTSGSSTDTQYF.

Notes on this clone: In the same sample, other DNA sequences code for this CDR3. The chain joins TRBV18 to TRBJ2-5; tentatively, D is TRBD2 (5 bases). With 3 bases removed from V and 1 base from J, the gap between germline ends came to 12 bases. Looked up from germline, CDR1 is KGHSH and CDR2 is LQKENI. This CDR3 comprises 15 residues. CDR3 loop: CASSPLAGIQETQYF. As DNA, the CDR3 is TGTGCCAGCTCACCCCTCGCGGGTATCCAAGAGACCCAGTACTTC.

This clone has a single count. This chain uses TRBV5-5 with TRBJ1-5; TRBD1 might be the D (5 bases). This CDR3 is built from 13 residues. Trimming shortened V by 3 bases and J by 7 bases, and 11 bases separated the two germline ends. From germline, CDR1 is SGHKS and CDR2 YYEKEE (reference sequence). CDR3: CASSWAGGQPQHF. The CDR3 DNA reads as TGTGCCAGCAGCTGGGCGGGGGGACAGCCCCAGCATTTT.

The J gene is TRBJ2-2, the V gene TRBV7-8; 12 bases line up with TRBD1. The germline CDR1 and CDR2 sequences are SGHVS and FQNEAQ. The CDR3 spans 16 residues. Losses at the gene ends were 5 bases for V and 6 bases for J; bases not matched to a gene: 7. CDR3 amino acids: CASSHPGQGAPGELFF. CDR3 DNA: TGTGCCAGCAGCCATCCGGGACAGGGGGCCCCCGGGGAGCTGTTTTTT.

The chain has TRBV6-4 and TRBJ1-2; D unresolved. This CDR3 has 12 residues. Germline lookup yields CDR1 MRHNA and CDR2 SNTAGT. Trimming shortened V by 11 bases and J by 4 bases, and 14 bases separated the two germline ends. CDR3: CAPPRVPYGYTF. The CDR3 DNA reads TGTGCCCCCCCCCGGGTACCCTATGGCTACACCTTC.

This sequence joins TRBV18 and TRBJ1-3; D not certain. This CDR3 region has 16 residues. The V gene's germline CDR1 is KGHSH and CDR2 LQKENI. Between the trimmed V and J ends, which lost 4 bases and 2 bases, there was a span of 15 bases. In DNA, the CDR3 is TGTGCCAGCTCACGAGCCCTAGCATACCCTGGAAACACCATATATTTT. It codes for CASSRALAYPGNTIYF. The whole variable domain, filled in from reference TRBV18 and TRBJ1-3, reads NAGVMQNPRHLVRRRGQEARLRCSPMKGHSHVYWYRQLPEEGLKFMVYLQKENIIDESGMPKERFSAEFPKEGPSILRIQQVVRGDSAAYFCASSRALAYPGNTIYFGEGSWLTVV.

V and J are TRBV18 and TRBJ1-5, with D unresolved. V was trimmed by 3 bases and J by 7 bases, leaving 13 bases between them. Germline V gene sequence: CDR1 KGHSH, CDR2 LQKENI. The CDR3 is 14 amino acids. This chain's CDR3 is CASSPQVGSQPQHF. The CDR3 nucleotides are TGTGCCAGCTCACCCCAAGTGGGCTCCCAGCCCCAGCATTTT.

The chain has TRBV4-1 and TRBJ2-2; 11 positions match TRBD1. V was pared by 4 bases and J by 7 bases, with 2 bases of the junction left unmatched. The V gene's germline CDR1 is MGHRA and CDR2 YSYEKL. The CDR3 length is 14 residues. The CDR3 loop is CASSPGQGGGELFF. CDR3 in DNA: TGCGCCAGCAGCCCGGGACAGGGGGGCGGGGAGCTGTTTTTT.